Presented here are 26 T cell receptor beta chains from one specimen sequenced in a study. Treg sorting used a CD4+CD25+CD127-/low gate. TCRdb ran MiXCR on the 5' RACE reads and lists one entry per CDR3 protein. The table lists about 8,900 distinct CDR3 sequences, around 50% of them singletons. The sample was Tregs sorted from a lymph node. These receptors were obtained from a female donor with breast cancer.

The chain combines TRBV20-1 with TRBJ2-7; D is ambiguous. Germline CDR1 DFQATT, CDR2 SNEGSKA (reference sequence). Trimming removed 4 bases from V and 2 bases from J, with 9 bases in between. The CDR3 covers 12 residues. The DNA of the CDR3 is TGCAGTGCTATATGGGGTGCCTACGAGCAGTACTTC. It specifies CSAIWGAYEQYF.

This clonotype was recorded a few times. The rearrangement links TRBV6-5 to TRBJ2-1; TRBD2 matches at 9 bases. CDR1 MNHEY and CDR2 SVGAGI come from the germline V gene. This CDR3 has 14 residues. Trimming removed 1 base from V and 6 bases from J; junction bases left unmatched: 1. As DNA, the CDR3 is TGTGCCAGCAGTTACTTGCGGGGGGGCAATGAGCAGTTCTTC. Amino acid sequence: CASSYLRGGNEQFF.

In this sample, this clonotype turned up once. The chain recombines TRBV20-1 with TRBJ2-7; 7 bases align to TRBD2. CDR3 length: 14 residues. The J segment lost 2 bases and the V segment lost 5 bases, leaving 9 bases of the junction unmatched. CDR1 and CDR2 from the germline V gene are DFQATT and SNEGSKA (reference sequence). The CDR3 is CSARLAERPYEQYF. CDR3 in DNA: TGCAGTGCTCGTCTAGCGGAAAGGCCCTACGAGCAGTACTTC.

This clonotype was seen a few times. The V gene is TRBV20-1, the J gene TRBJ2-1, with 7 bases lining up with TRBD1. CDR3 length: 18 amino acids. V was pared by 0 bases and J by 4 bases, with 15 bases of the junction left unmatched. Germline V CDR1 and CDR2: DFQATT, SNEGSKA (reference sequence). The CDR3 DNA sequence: TGCAGTGCTAGAGATCCCCAAACAAGACAGGGTTGGTACAATGAGCAGTTCTTC. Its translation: CSARDPQTRQGWYNEQFF.

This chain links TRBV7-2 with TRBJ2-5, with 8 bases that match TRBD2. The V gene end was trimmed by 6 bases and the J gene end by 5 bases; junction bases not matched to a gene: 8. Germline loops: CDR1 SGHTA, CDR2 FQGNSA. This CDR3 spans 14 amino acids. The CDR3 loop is CASRRNGGAETQYF. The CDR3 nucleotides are TGTGCCAGCAGAAGAAACGGGGGGGCGGAGACCCAGTACTTC.

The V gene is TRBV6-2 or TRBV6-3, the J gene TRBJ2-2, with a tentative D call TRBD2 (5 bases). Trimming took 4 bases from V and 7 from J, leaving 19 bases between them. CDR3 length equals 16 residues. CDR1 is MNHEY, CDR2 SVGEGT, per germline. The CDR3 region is CASSFILASEGGELFF. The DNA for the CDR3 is TGTGCCAGCAGTTTTATTCTAGCCTCTGAAGGCGGGGAGCTGTTTTTT.

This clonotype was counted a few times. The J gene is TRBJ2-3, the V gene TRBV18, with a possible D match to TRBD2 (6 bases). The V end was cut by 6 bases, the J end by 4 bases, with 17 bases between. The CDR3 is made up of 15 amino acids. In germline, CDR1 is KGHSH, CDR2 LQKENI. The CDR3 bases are TGTGCCAGCTCGCCGACTAGGGGAGGCTCAGATACGCAGTATTTT. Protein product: CASSPTRGGSDTQYF.

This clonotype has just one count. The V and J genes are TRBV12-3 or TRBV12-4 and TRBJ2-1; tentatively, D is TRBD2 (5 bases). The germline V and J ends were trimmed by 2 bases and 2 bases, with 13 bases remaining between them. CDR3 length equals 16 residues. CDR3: CASSLWRRTPYNEQFF. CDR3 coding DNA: TGTGCCAGCAGTTTATGGCGGCGGACTCCCTACAATGAGCAGTTCTTC.

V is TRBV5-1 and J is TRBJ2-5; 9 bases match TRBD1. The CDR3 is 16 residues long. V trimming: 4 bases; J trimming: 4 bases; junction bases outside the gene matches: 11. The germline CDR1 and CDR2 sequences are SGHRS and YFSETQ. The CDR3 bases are TGCGCCAGCAGCCAGCAGACAGGGGGAGTGGGAGAGACCCAGTACTTC. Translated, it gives CASSQQTGGVGETQYF.

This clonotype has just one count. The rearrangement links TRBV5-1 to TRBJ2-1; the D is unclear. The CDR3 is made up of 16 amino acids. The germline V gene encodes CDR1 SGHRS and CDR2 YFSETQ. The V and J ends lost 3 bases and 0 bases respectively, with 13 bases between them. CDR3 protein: CASSWAVASSYNEQFF. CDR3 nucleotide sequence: TGCGCCAGCAGCTGGGCGGTTGCTAGCTCCTACAATGAGCAGTTCTTC.

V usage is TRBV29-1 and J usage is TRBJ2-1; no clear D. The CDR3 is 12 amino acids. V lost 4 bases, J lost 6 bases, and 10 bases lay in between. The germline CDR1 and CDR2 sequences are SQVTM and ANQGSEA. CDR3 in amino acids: CSVVWVGNEQFF. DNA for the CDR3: TGCAGCGTTGTCTGGGTTGGCAATGAGCAGTTCTTC.

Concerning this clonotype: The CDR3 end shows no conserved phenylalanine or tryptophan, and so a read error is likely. As DNA, the CDR3 is TGCAGTGCAACCGGTACTATCGGCGCCGTGACCCAGTACTGC. Amino acids: CSATGTIGAVTQYC. The chain couples TRBV20-1 to TRBJ2-5; D is uncertain. The germline CDR1 and CDR2 sequences are DFQATT and SNEGSKA (reference sequence). Trimming took off 6 bases at V and 7 bases at J, with 21 bases between the two ends. The CDR3 is made up of 14 amino acids.

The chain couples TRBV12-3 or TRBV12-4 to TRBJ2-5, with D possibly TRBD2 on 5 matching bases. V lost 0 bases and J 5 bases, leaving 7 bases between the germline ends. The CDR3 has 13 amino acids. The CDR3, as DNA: TGTGCCAGCAGTTTAGCGGGAGTGGAGACCCAGTACTTC. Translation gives CASSLAGVETQYF.

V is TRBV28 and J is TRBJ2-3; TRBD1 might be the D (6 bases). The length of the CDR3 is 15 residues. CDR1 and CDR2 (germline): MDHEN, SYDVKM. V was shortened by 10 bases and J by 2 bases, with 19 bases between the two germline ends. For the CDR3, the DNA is TGTGCCACCGAGGGGGTGGATGTTTACACAGATACGCAGTATTTT. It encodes CATEGVDVYTDTQYF. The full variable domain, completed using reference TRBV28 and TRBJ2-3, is DVKVTQSSRYLVKRTGEKVFLECVQDMDHENMFWYRQDPGLGLRLIYFSYDVKMKEKGDIPEGYSVSREKKERFSLILESASTNQTSMYLCATEGVDVYTDTQYFGPGTRLTVL.

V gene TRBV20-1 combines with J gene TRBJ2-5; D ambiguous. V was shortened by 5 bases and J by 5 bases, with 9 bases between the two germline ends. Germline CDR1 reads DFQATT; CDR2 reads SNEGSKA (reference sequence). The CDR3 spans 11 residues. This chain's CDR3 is CSALTRETQYF. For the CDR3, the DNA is TGCAGTGCTTTGACCAGGGAGACCCAGTACTTC.

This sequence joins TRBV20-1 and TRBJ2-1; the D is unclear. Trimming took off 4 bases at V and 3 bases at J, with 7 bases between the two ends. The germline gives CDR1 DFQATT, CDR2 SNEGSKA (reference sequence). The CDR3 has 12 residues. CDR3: CSAKESYNEQFF. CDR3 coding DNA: TGCAGTGCTAAAGAGAGCTACAATGAGCAGTTCTTC.

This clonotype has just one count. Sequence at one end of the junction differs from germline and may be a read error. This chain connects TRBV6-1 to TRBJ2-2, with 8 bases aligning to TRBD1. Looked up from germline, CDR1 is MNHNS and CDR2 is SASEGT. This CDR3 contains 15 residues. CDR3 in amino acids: CASSPGGPNTGELFF. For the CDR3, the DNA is TGTGCCAGCAGCCCAGGGGGCCCGAACACCGGGGAGCTGTTCTTT.

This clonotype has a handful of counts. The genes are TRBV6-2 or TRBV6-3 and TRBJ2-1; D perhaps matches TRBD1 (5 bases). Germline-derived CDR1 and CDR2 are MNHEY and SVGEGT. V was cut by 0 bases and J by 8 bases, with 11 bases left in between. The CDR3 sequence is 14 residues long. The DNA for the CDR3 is TGTGCCAGCAGTTACTCGATGCAGGGCGATGAGCAGTTCTTC. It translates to CASSYSMQGDEQFF.

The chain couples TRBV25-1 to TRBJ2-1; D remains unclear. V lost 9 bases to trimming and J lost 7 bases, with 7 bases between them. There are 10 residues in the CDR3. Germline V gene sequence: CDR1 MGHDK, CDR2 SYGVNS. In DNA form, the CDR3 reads TGTGCCAGTCAGACGAATGAGCAGTTCTTC. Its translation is CASQTNEQFF.

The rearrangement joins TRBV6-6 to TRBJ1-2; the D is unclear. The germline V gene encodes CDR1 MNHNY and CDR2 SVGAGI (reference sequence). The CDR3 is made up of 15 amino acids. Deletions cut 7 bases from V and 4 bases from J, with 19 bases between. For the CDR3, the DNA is TGTGCCAGCACAATGAGTACAACCTCCTTCTATGGCTACACCTTC. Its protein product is CASTMSTTSFYGYTF.

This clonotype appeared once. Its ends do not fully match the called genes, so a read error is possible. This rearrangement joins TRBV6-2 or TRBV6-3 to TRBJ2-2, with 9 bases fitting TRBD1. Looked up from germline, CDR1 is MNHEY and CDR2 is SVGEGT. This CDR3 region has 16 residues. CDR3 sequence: CASRGLGQGNTGKLFF. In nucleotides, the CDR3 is TGTGCCAGCAGGGGCCTCGGACAGGGGAACACCGGGAAGCTGTTTTTT.

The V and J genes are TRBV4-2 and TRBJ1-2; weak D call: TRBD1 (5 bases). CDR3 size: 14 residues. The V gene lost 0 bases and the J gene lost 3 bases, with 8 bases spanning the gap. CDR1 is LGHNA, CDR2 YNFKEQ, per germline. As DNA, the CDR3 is TGTGCCAGCAGCCAAGAGGGCAGGGACTATGGCTACACCTTC. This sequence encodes CASSQEGRDYGYTF.

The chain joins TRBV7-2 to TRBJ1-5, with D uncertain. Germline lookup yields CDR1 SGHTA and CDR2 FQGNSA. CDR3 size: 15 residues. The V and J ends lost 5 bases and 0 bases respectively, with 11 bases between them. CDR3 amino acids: CASSQWIFSNQPQHF. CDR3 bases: TGTGCCAGCAGCCAGTGGATTTTTAGCAATCAGCCCCAGCATTTT.

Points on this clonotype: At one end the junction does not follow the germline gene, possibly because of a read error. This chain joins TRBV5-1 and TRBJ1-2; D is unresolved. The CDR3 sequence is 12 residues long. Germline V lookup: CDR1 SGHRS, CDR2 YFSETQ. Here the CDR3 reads CASSERDYGYTF. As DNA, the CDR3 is TGTGCCAGCAGTGAACGGGACTATGGCTACACCTTC.

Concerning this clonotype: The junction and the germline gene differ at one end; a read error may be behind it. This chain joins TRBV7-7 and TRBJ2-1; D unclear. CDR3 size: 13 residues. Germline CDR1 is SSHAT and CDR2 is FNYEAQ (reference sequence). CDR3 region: CASSLGLASEQFF. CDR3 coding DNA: TGTGCTAGCAGCTTAGGTTTAGCTTCTGAGCAGTTCTTC.

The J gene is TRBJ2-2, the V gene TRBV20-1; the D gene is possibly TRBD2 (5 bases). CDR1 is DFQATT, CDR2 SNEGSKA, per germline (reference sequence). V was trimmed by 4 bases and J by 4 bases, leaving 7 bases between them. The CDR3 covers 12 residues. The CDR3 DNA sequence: TGCAGTGCTATGGCGGGCACCGGGGAGCTGTTTTTT. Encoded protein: CSAMAGTGELFF.